A selection of T cell receptor beta chains follows, all from one sample in a study of blood T cell repertoires in COVID-19. Assay: immunoSEQ multiplex PCR; the TCRdb copy retains only in-frame clones and omits some. Altogether under 150,000 clones are present, roughly 80% being singletons, with the ten largest covering roughly 8.6%. Source material: peripheral blood. These receptors all come from a man aged 45-65 years with active or convalescent COVID-19. The CDR3 runs from the conserved cysteine through the conserved F or W. D genes are given only for firm matches.

cdr3_length j_call d_call v_call cdr3_aa cdr3_nt
15 TRBJ2-1 . TRBV4-1 CASSQGPSSYNEQFF TGCGCCAGCAGCCAAGGGCCGTCCTCCTACAATGAGCAGTTCTTC
16 TRBJ2-2 TRBD2 TRBV11-1 CASSPGLAGAGGELFF TGTGCCAGCAGCCCGGGACTAGCGGGAGCGGGCGGGGAGCTGTTTTTT
11 TRBJ1-2 . TRBV20-1 CSATDSYGYTF TGCAGTGCTACGGACTCCTATGGCTACACCTTC
13 TRBJ1-1 . TRBV18 CASSRTGDTEAFF TGTGCCAGCTCACGTACAGGAGACACTGAAGCTTTCTTT
16 TRBJ2-1 TRBD2 TRBV30 CAWSSLAGGPRDEQFF TGTGCCTGGAGTTCGCTAGCGGGAGGGCCTAGGGATGAGCAGTTCTTC
15 TRBJ2-1 . TRBV28 CASSYIPRVGGRKFF TGTGCCAGCAGTTATATCCCACGGGTTGGCGGGCGAAAGTTCTTC
14 TRBJ2-7 TRBD1 TRBV9 CASSTTGGPYEQYF TGTGCCAGCAGCACGACAGGGGGCCCCTACGAGCAGTACTTC
20 TRBJ2-2 . TRBV21-1 CASSKVGDSPSGRNTGELFF TGTGCCAGCAGCAAAGTCGGCGACAGTCCTAGCGGACGGAACACCGGGGAGCTGTTTTTT
14 TRBJ1-1 TRBD1 TRBV30 CAWSSGGSDTEAFF TGTGCCTGGAGTTCAGGGGGCTCCGACACTGAAGCTTTCTTT
13 TRBJ1-1 . TRBV7-2 CASSSIRDTEAFF TGTGCCAGCAGCTCCATCCGGGACACTGAAGCTTTCTTT
12 TRBJ1-5 . TRBV30 CAWSNQGQPQHF TGTGCCTGGAGTAACCAGGGTCAGCCCCAGCATTTT
13 TRBJ1-2 TRBD1 TRBV29-1 CSVGGTGIGGYTF TGCAGCGTTGGTGGGACAGGGATCGGCGGCTACACCTTC